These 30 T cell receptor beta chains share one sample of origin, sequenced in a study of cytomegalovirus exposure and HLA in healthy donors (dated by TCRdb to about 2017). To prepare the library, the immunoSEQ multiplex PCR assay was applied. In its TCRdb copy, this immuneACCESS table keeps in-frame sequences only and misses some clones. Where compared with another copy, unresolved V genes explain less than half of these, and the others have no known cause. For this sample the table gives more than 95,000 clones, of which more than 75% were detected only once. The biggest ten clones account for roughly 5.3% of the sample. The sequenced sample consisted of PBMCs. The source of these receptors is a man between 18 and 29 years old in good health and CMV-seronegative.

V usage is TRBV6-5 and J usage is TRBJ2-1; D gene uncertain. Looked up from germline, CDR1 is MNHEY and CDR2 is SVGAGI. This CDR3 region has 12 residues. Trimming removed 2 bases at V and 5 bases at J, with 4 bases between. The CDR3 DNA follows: TGTGCCAGCAGTTACAATAACAATGAGCAGTTCTTC. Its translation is CASSYNNNEQFF.

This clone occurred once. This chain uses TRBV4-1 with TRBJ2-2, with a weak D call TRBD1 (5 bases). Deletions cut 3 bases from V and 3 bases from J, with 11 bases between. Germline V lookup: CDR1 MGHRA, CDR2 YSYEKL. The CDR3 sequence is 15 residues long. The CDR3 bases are TGCGCCAGCAGCCAGGTAACAGGAGACACCGGGGAGCTGTTTTTT. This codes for CASSQVTGDTGELFF.

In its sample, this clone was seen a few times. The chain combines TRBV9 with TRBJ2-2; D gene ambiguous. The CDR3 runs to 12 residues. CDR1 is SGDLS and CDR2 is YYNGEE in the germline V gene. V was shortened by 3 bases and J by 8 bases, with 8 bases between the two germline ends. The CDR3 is CASSGLGGELFF. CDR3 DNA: TGTGCCAGCAGCGGACTTGGTGGGGAGCTGTTTTTT.

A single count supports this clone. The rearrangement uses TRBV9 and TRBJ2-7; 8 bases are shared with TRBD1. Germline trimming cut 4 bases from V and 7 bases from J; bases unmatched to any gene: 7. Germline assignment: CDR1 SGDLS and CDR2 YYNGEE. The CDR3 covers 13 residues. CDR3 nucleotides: TGTGCCAGCAGCAATTCAGGGGGCGGGGAGCAGTACTTC. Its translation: CASSNSGGGEQYF.

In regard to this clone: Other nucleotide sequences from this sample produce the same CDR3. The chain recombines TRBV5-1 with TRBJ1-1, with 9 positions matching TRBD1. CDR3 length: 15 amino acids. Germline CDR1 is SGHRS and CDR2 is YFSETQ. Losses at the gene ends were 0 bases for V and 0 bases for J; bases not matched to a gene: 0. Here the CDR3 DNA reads TGCGCCAGCAGCTTGGGGGACAGGGTGAACACTGAAGCTTTCTTT. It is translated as CASSLGDRVNTEAFF.

CDR3 loop: CTSSQGGGSPNEQFF. CDR3 sequence (DNA): TGCACCAGCAGCCAGGGAGGCGGGAGCCCCAATGAGCAGTTCTTC. This chain joins TRBV1 and TRBJ2-1; the table calls TRBD2, which could not be checked here. TRBV1 is a pseudogene locus. There are 15 residues in the CDR3.

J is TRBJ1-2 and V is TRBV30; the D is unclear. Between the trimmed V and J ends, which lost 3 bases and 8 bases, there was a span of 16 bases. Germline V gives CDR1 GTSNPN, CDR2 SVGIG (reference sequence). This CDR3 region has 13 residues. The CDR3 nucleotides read TGTGCCTGGAGACCCACCGGGAAGAAGGGCTACACCTTC. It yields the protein CAWRPTGKKGYTF.

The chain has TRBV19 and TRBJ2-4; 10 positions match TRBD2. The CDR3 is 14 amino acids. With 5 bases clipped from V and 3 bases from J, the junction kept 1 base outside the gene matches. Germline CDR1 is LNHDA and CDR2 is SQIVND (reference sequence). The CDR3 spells CASSLAGGKNIQYF. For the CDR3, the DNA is TGTGCCAGTAGTTTAGCGGGGGGCAAAAACATTCAGTACTTC.

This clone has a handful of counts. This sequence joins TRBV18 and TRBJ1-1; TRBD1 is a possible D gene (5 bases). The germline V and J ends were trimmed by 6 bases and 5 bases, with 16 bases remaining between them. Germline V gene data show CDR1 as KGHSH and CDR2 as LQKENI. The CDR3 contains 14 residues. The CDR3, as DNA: TGTGCCAGCTCCCCCCGTGGGGGAGGAACTGAAGCTTTCTTT. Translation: CASSPRGGGTEAFF. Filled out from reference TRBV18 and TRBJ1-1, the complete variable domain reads NAGVMQNPRHLVRRRGQEARLRCSPMKGHSHVYWYRQLPEEGLKFMVYLQKENIIDESGMPKERFSAEFPKEGPSILRIQQVVRGDSAAYFCASSPRGGGTEAFFGQGTRLTVV.

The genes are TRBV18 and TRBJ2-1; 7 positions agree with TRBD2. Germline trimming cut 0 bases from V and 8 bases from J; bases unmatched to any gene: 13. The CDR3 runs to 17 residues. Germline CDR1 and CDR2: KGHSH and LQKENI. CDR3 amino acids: CASSPPRGTAFSDEQFF. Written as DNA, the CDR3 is TGTGCCAGCTCACCACCGCGGGGGACCGCTTTTAGCGATGAGCAGTTCTTC. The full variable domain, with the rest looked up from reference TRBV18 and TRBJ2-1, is NAGVMQNPRHLVRRRGQEARLRCSPMKGHSHVYWYRQLPEEGLKFMVYLQKENIIDESGMPKERFSAEFPKEGPSILRIQQVVRGDSAAYFCASSPPRGTAFSDEQFFGPGTRLTVL.

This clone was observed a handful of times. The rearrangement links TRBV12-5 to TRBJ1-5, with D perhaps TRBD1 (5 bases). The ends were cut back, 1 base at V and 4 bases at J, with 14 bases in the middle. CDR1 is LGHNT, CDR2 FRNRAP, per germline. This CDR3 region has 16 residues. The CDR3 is CASGLGIGAGNQPQHF. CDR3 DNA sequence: TGTGCTAGTGGTTTGGGAATTGGGGCTGGGAATCAGCCCCAGCATTTT.

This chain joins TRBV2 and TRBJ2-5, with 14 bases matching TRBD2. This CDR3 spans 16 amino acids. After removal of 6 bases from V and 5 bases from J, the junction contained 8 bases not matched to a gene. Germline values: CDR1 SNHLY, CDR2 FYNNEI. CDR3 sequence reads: CASRRGLAGVSETQYF. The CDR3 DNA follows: TGTGCCAGCAGGAGGGGACTAGCGGGGGTCAGCGAGACCCAGTACTTC.

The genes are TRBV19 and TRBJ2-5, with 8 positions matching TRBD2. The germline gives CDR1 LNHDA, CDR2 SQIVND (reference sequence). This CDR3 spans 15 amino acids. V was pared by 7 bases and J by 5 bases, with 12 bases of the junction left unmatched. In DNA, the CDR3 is TGTGCCAGTACAAAGGGCCCGGGACTAGGGGAGACCCAGTACTTC. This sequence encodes CASTKGPGLGETQYF.

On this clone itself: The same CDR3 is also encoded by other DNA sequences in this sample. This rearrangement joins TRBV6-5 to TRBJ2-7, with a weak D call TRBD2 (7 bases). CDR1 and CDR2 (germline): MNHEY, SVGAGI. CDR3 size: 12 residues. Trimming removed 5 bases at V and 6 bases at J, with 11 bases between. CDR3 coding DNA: TGTGCCAGCAGTCAGAGGGGGGGCGAGCAGTACTTC. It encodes CASSQRGGEQYF.

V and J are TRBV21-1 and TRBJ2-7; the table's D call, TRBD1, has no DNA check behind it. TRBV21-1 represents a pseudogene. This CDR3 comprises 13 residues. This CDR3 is CASSLRTAYEQYF. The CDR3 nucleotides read TGTGCCAGCAGCCTTCGGACAGCCTACGAGCAGTACTTC.

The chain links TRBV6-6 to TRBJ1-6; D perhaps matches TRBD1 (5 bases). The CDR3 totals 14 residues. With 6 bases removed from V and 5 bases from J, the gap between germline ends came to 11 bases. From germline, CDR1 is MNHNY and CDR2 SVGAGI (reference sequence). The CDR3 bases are TGTGCCAGCAGGCGGGACCGCAATAATTCACCCCTCCACTTT. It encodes CASRRDRNNSPLHF.

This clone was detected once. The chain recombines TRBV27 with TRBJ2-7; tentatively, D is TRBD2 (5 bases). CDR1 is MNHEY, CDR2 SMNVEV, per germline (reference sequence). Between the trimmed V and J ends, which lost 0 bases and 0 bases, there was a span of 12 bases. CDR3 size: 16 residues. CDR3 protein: CASSLSGRASSYEQYF. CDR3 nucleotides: TGTGCCAGCAGTTTATCAGGGCGGGCCAGCTCCTACGAGCAGTACTTC.

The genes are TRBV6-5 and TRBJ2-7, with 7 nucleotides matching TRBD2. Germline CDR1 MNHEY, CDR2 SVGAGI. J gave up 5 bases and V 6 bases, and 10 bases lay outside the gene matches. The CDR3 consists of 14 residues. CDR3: CASRGRGERNEQYF. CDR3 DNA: TGTGCCAGCAGGGGACGGGGGGAGCGGAACGAGCAGTACTTC.

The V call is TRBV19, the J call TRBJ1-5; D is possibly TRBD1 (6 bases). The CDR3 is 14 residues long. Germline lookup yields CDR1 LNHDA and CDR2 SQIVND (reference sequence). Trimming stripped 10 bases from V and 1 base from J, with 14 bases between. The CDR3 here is CATRGPHSNQPQHF. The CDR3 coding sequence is TGTGCCACCAGGGGTCCCCACAGCAATCAGCCCCAGCATTTT.

In DNA, the CDR3 is TGTGCCAGCAGCGAGGTTGCTGGAAACACCATATATTTT. This codes for CASSEVAGNTIYF. The J gene is TRBJ1-3, the V gene TRBV5-4; D call uncertain. The ends were cut back, 4 bases at V and 2 bases at J, with 7 bases in the middle. There are 13 residues in the CDR3. Germline V CDR1 and CDR2: SGHNT, YYREEE (reference sequence).

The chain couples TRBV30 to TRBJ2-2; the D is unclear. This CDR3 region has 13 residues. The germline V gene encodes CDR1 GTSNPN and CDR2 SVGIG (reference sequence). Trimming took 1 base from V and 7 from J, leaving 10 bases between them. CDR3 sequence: CAWSGVGDGELFF. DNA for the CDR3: TGTGCCTGGAGTGGGGTCGGAGACGGGGAGCTGTTTTTT.

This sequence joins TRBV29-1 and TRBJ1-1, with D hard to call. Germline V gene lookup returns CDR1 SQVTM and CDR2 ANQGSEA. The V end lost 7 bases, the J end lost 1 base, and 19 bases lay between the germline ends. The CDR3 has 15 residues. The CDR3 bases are TGCAGCGCCTACGGGGTGGCAGGTGAGAACACTGAAGCTTTCTTT. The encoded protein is CSAYGVAGENTEAFF.

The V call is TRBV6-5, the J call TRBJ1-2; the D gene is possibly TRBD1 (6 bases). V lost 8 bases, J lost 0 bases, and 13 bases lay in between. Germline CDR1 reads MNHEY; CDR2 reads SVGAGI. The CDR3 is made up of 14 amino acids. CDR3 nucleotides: TGTGCCAGCGGGGGGGGCAGAGCTAACTATGGCTACACCTTC. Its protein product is CASGGGRANYGYTF.

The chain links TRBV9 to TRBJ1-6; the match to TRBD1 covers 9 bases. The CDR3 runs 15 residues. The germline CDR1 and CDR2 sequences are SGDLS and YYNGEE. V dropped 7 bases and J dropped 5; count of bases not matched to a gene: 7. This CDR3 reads CASDGGTGNNSPLHF. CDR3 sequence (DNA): TGTGCCAGCGATGGGGGGACAGGGAATAATTCACCCCTCCACTTT.

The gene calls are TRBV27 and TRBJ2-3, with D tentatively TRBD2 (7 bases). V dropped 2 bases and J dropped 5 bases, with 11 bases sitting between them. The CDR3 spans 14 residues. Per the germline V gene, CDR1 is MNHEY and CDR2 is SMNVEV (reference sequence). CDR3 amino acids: CASSLRGEGDTQYF. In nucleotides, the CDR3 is TGTGCCAGCAGTTTAAGGGGGGAGGGAGATACGCAGTATTTT.

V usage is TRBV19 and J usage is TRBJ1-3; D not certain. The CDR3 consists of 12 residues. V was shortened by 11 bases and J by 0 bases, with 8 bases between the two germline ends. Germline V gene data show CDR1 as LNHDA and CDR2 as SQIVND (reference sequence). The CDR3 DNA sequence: TGTGCCTGGGAGGGCTCTGGAAACACCATATATTTT. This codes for CAWEGSGNTIYF.

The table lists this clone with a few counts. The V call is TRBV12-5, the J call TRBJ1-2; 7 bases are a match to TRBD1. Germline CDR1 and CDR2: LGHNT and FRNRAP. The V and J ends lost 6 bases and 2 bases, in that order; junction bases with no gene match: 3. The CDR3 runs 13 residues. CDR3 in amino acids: CASGDRVNYGYTF. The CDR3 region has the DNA TGTGCTAGTGGAGACAGGGTGAACTATGGCTACACCTTC.

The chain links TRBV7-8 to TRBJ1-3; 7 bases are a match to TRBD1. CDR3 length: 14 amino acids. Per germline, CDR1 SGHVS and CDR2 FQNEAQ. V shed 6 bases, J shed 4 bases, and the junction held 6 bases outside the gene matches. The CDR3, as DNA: TGTGCCAGCAGACGAACAGGGGAAGGAAACACCATATATTTT. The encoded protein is CASRRTGEGNTIYF.

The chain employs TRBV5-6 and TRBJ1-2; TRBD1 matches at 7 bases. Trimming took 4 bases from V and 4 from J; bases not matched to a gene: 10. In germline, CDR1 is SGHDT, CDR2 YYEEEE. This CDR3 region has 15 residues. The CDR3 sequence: CASSAEGQPPYGYTF. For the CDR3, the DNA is TGTGCCAGCAGCGCCGAGGGACAGCCACCCTATGGCTACACCTTC.

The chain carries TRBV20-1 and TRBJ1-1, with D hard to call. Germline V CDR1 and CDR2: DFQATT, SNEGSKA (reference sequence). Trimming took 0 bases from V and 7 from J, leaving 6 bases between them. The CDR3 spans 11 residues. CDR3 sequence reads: CSAREAIEAFF. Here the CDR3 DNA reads TGCAGTGCTAGAGAAGCGATTGAAGCTTTCTTT.